The 5 T cell receptor beta chains reported below all come from one sample, sequenced in a study of cytomegalovirus exposure and HLA in healthy donors. Repertoires were generated with immunoSEQ multiplex PCR, while TCRdb's copy carries only in-frame clones and drops some. The sample yields fewer than 150,000 clones, almost 90% seen once. What was sequenced was PBMCs. The receptors were gathered from a woman aged 18-29 years in good health and CMV-seropositive.

This chain connects TRBV4-1 to TRBJ2-1, with TRBD2 matching 12 bases. The CDR3 runs 16 residues. V lost 0 bases and J lost 9; bases outside the gene matches: 6. CDR1 MGHRA and CDR2 YSYEKL come from the germline V gene. CDR3 region: CASSQESSGGAFEQFF. The DNA of the CDR3 is TGCGCCAGCAGCCAAGAGTCTAGCGGGGGGGCGTTTGAGCAGTTCTTC.

A single count supports this clone. The J gene is TRBJ1-1, the V gene TRBV27; D possibly corresponds to TRBD1 (6 bases). CDR1 MNHEY and CDR2 SMNVEV come from the germline V gene (reference sequence). V lost 4 bases and J lost 5, with 11 bases in between. This CDR3 spans 13 amino acids. CDR3 DNA: TGTGCCAGCAGTTCCAGTCAGGGGACTGAAGCTTTCTTT. Its protein product is CASSSSQGTEAFF.

This chain connects TRBV5-6 to TRBJ1-5, with D possibly matching TRBD1 (6 bases). Germline lookup yields CDR1 SGHDT and CDR2 YYEEEE. The CDR3 is 15 amino acids. Trimming removed 0 bases at V and 7 bases at J, with 14 bases between. CDR3 sequence reads: CASSLASGGGQPQHF. CDR3 DNA sequence: TGTGCCAGCAGCTTGGCCTCGGGAGGGGGGCAGCCCCAGCATTTT.

The V call is TRBV5-1, the J call TRBJ1-1; TRBD1 matches 7 bases. With 3 bases clipped from V and 5 bases from J, the junction kept 7 bases outside the gene matches. The germline gives CDR1 SGHRS, CDR2 YFSETQ. This CDR3 contains 14 residues. Here the CDR3 DNA reads TGCGCCAGCAGCTCGACAGGGCGGTTGACTGAAGCTTTCTTT. Translating it yields CASSSTGRLTEAFF. The full variable domain, its missing parts supplied by reference TRBV5-1 and TRBJ1-1, is KAGVTQTPRYLIKTRGQQVTLSCSPISGHRSVSWYQQTPGQGLQFLFEYFSETQRNKGNFPGRFSGRQFSNSRSEMNVSTLELGDSALYLCASSSTGRLTEAFFGQGTRLTVV.

The chain links TRBV30 to TRBJ1-2; D possibly corresponds to TRBD1 (6 bases). CDR1 and CDR2 from the germline V gene are GTSNPN and SVGIG (reference sequence). Trimming stripped 2 bases from V and 4 bases from J, with 8 bases between. This CDR3 is built from 12 residues. CDR3 sequence: CAWSRDTYGYTF. Here the CDR3 DNA reads TGTGCCTGGAGTCGGGACACCTATGGCTACACCTTC.